The 29 T cell receptor beta chains in this list originate from one sample, sequenced in a study of OX40 agonist ivuxolimab in advanced cancers. Library preparation employed the immunoSEQ multiplex PCR assay. The table was pulled from immuneACCESS by TCRdb, which kept in-frame rearrangements only. Such tables lose some clones; where checked, under half of the loss comes from unresolved V genes, and the rest has no known cause. Recorded for this sample are 100,000 or so clones; around nine tenths of them occurred a single time. The ten largest account for over 0.3% of the sample. The sample in question was CD4+ or CD8+ T cells sorted from blood, obtained in a trial of the OX40 agonist ivuxolimab. These TCRs come from an adult with an advanced solid tumor such as melanoma, head and neck, liver or kidney cancer.

V and J are TRBV7-2 and TRBJ1-2, with a weak D call TRBD1 (6 bases). Trimming stripped 3 bases from V and 8 bases from J, with 13 bases between. Per the germline V gene, CDR1 is SGHTA and CDR2 is FQGNSA. CDR3 length: 13 residues. CDR3 in DNA: TGTGCCAGCAGCTTGGGCAGGGGTGAAGGCTACACCTTC. Translated, it gives CASSLGRGEGYTF.

The chain links TRBV5-4 to TRBJ2-5, with D possibly matching TRBD1 (6 bases). The V gene's germline CDR1 is SGHNT and CDR2 YYREEE (reference sequence). Deletions cut 7 bases from V and 13 bases from J, with 17 bases between. This CDR3 has 11 residues. CDR3 nucleotide sequence: TGTGCCAGCTCGCCGGGGACACCCTCGTACTTC. This gives the protein CASSPGTPSYF.

CDR3 region: CASSSEGASHGYTF. In DNA, the CDR3 is TGTGCCAGCAGCTCTGAGGGGGCAAGCCATGGCTACACCTTC. V is TRBV7-2 and J is TRBJ1-2, with 7 bases lining up with TRBD1. CDR3 size: 14 residues. Germline CDR1 reads SGHTA; CDR2 reads FQGNSA. V shed 4 bases and J 6 bases; nucleotides not matched to a gene: 8.

The rearrangement links TRBV11-2 to TRBJ2-1; D not resolved. The CDR3 spans 13 residues. Trimming cost V 0 bases and J 9 bases, with 9 bases left between them. Germline CDR1 reads SGHAT; CDR2 reads FQNNGV. The chain's CDR3 is CASSLEALSEQFF. The CDR3 DNA reads TGTGCCAGCAGCTTAGAGGCCCTAAGTGAGCAGTTCTTC.

The chain has TRBV5-4 and TRBJ2-3, with TRBD2 matching over 8 bases. Germline-derived CDR1 and CDR2 are SGHNT and YYREEE (reference sequence). After removal of 1 base from V and 4 bases from J, the junction contained 8 bases not matched to a gene. The CDR3 covers 16 residues. CDR3 bases: TGTGCCAGCAGCTTGTTGTACGGGAGGGGCCCAGATACGCAGTATTTT. Its protein is CASSLLYGRGPDTQYF.

CDR3 DNA: TGTGCCAGCAGTTACCGGTCTCTGGGGGGGGAGACCCAGTACTTC. Amino acid sequence: CASSYRSLGGETQYF. The V and J genes are TRBV6-5 and TRBJ2-5; 7 bases agree with TRBD2. From germline, CDR1 is MNHEY and CDR2 SVGAGI. The CDR3 has 15 amino acids. The V segment lost 2 bases and the J segment 5 bases; nucleotides outside the gene matches: 8.

The CDR3 sequence is CASSGYSGTKTYEQYF. CDR3 sequence (DNA): TGTGCCAGTAGTGGATATTCCGGGACAAAGACCTACGAGCAGTACTTC. The chain is built from TRBV19 and TRBJ2-7, with D possibly being TRBD1 (6 bases). Germline values: CDR1 LNHDA, CDR2 SQIVND (reference sequence). V was pared by 5 bases and J by 2 bases, with 19 bases between. The CDR3 sequence is 16 residues long.

V is TRBV27 and J is TRBJ1-1; the D is unclear. The length of the CDR3 is 14 residues. V was cut by 4 bases and J by 1 base, with 10 bases left in between. CDR1 and CDR2 (germline): MNHEY, SMNVEV (reference sequence). The CDR3 nucleotides read TGTGCCAGCAGTTCGGCAGGCTCGAACACTGAAGCTTTCTTT. Protein sequence: CASSSAGSNTEAFF.

The chain combines TRBV6-5 with TRBJ1-2, with a tentative D call TRBD1 (6 bases). The CDR3 totals 15 residues. The germline V and J ends were trimmed by 0 bases and 6 bases, with 14 bases remaining between them. The germline V gene encodes CDR1 MNHEY and CDR2 SVGAGI. The CDR3 protein is CASSYSPTEGDGYTF. The CDR3 DNA follows: TGTGCCAGCAGTTACTCGCCGACGGAGGGGGATGGCTACACCTTC.

The chain is built from TRBV6-4 and TRBJ2-7; 9 bases agree with TRBD1. Germline CDR1 reads MRHNA; CDR2 reads SNTAGT. The CDR3 sequence is 17 residues long. With 8 bases clipped from V and 2 bases from J, the junction kept 16 bases outside the gene matches. The CDR3 coding sequence is TGTGCCAGCTTATTATCTACCCGGGACAGGGTACCCTACGAGCAGTACTTC. Protein sequence: CASLLSTRDRVPYEQYF.

The rearrangement links TRBV6-5 to TRBJ1-1; D gene ambiguous. V was trimmed by 8 bases and J by 3 bases, leaving 13 bases between them. The CDR3 sequence is 13 residues long. Per germline, CDR1 MNHEY and CDR2 SVGAGI. This CDR3 is CASAKYRDTEAFF. CDR3 DNA sequence: TGTGCCAGCGCCAAATACCGGGACACTGAAGCTTTCTTT.

The chain combines TRBV27 with TRBJ1-1, with D possibly TRBD1 on 6 matching bases. The length of the CDR3 is 14 residues. V lost 0 bases and J 6 bases, leaving 11 bases between the germline ends. Germline V lookup: CDR1 MNHEY, CDR2 SMNVEV (reference sequence). The CDR3, as DNA: TGTGCCAGCAGTTTATCGGGGGACACTGCTGAAGCTTTCTTT. It codes for CASSLSGDTAEAFF.

This chain connects TRBV7-2 to TRBJ1-4; D gene uncertain. This CDR3 is built from 14 residues. The V gene's germline CDR1 is SGHTA and CDR2 FQGNSA. The V gene lost 2 bases and the J gene lost 5 bases, with 9 bases spanning the gap. The CDR3 DNA reads as TGTGCCAGCAGCTTAAGTGGGGTGAATGAAAAACTGTTTTTT. This translates into CASSLSGVNEKLFF.

The CDR3 protein is CASSEGTARYEQYF. DNA of the CDR3: TGTGCCAGCAGTGAAGGGACAGCCCGTTACGAGCAGTACTTC. This chain joins TRBV6-1 and TRBJ2-7; a possible D gene is TRBD1 (6 bases). Germline V CDR1 and CDR2: MNHNS, SASEGT. The CDR3 covers 14 residues. Trimming pared 1 base from V and 4 bases from J, leaving 11 bases between.

The genes are TRBV2 and TRBJ2-3, with D perhaps TRBD1 or TRBD2 (5 bases each). Per germline, CDR1 SNHLY and CDR2 FYNNEI. CDR3 length equals 15 residues. The V end was cut by 5 bases, the J end by 6 bases, with 18 bases between. The CDR3 protein is CASSPRDAYSDTQYF. Written as DNA, the CDR3 is TGTGCCAGCAGTCCCCGGGACGCCTATTCCGATACGCAGTATTTT.

The rearrangement uses TRBV25-1 and TRBJ2-3; D is possibly TRBD2 (8 bases). V was clipped by 7 bases and J by 5 bases, with 28 bases between them. The CDR3 consists of 18 residues. CDR1 is MGHDK, CDR2 SYGVNS, per germline. The CDR3 reads CASNPQGYESGRGDTQYF. The CDR3 bases are TGTGCCAGCAATCCACAGGGGTATGAGAGCGGGAGAGGAGATACGCAGTATTTT. The full variable domain, with the rest looked up from reference TRBV25-1 and TRBJ2-3, is EADIYQTPRYLVIGTGKKITLECSQTMGHDKMYWYQQDPGMELHLIHYSYGVNSTEKGDLSSESTVSRIRTEHFPLTLESARPSHTSQYLCASNPQGYESGRGDTQYFGPGTRLTVL.

This clone was found once. The gene calls are TRBV19 and TRBJ2-3; 9 positions match TRBD2. Germline V CDR1 and CDR2: LNHDA, SQIVND (reference sequence). V shed 5 bases and J 5 bases; nucleotides not matched to a gene: 11. The CDR3 has 16 amino acids. The CDR3 protein is CASSSPPGLAVDTQYF. For the CDR3, the DNA is TGTGCCAGTAGTTCACCCCCGGGACTAGCTGTAGATACGCAGTATTTT.

The chain links TRBV9 to TRBJ1-3; D is unresolved. CDR1 and CDR2 (germline): SGDLS, YYNGEE. Trimming shortened V by 1 base and J by 2 bases, and 10 bases separated the two germline ends. The CDR3 is 15 residues long. This chain's CDR3 is CASSVKVPTGNTIYF. The DNA of the CDR3 is TGTGCCAGCAGCGTAAAGGTCCCGACTGGAAACACCATATATTTT.

The V gene is TRBV5-8, the J gene TRBJ2-1, with D perhaps TRBD2 (6 bases). The CDR3 sequence is 13 residues long. Trimming left V 7 bases short and J 9 bases short, with 17 bases between. CDR1 is SGHTS, CDR2 YDEGEE, per germline. The CDR3 reads CASSLGGAREQFF. The CDR3, as DNA: TGTGCCAGCTCCCTTGGAGGGGCACGTGAGCAGTTCTTC. Variable domain in full (rest from reference TRBV5-8 and TRBJ2-1): EAGVTQSPTHLIKTRGQQATLRCSPISGHTSVYWYQQALGLGLQFLLWYDEGEERNRGNFPPRFSGRQFPNYSSELNVNALELEDSALYLCASSLGGAREQFFGPGTRLTVL.

The genes are TRBV5-6 and TRBJ1-5; weak D call: TRBD1 (5 bases). The CDR3 length is 16 residues. V lost 2 bases, J lost 6 bases, and 18 bases lay in between. Germline V gene sequence: CDR1 SGHDT, CDR2 YYEEEE. Here the CDR3 DNA reads TGTGCCAGCAGCTTTCTGGGGACGGCCGATAGTCAGCCCCAGCATTTT. This gives the protein CASSFLGTADSQPQHF.

The chain uses TRBV29-1 and TRBJ2-6; D is undetermined. Germline V lookup: CDR1 SQVTM, CDR2 ANQGSEA. The CDR3 spans 13 residues. V lost 4 bases, J lost 0 bases, and 4 bases lay in between. The CDR3 DNA follows: TGCAGCGTTGCCCCCTCTGGGGCCAACGTCCTGACTTTC. It translates to CSVAPSGANVLTF.

This sequence joins TRBV9 and TRBJ2-2; 7 nucleotides agree with TRBD1. CDR3 length: 15 residues. Germline CDR1 and CDR2: SGDLS and YYNGEE. Trimming at V came to 0 bases and at J to 5 bases, leaving 4 bases not matched to a gene. CDR3 in amino acids: CASSVAGQNTGELFF. In DNA, the CDR3 is TGTGCCAGCAGCGTAGCGGGACAGAATACCGGGGAGCTGTTTTTT.

The chain has TRBV28 and TRBJ2-1, with TRBD2 as a possible D gene (6 bases). Germline V gene sequence: CDR1 MDHEN, CDR2 SYDVKM. V was shortened by 5 bases and J by 9 bases, with 17 bases between the two germline ends. This CDR3 has 14 amino acids. CDR3 amino acids: CASSRLAGLSEQFF. Here the CDR3 DNA reads TGTGCCAGCAGTCGGTTGGCGGGATTGAGTGAGCAGTTCTTC.

This chain joins TRBV19 and TRBJ1-3; possibly TRBD1 for D (5 bases). This CDR3 comprises 17 residues. V lost 1 base and J 0 bases, leaving 13 bases between the germline ends. Germline V gene sequence: CDR1 LNHDA, CDR2 SQIVND (reference sequence). CDR3 residues: CASSIARGPSSGNTIYF. Written as DNA, the CDR3 is TGTGCCAGTAGTATAGCCCGGGGACCAAGCTCTGGAAACACCATATATTTT.

The chain uses TRBV4-3 and TRBJ2-7; D not certain. Looked up from germline, CDR1 is LGHNA and CDR2 is YSLEER. Trimming pared 1 base from V and 5 bases from J, leaving 9 bases between. The CDR3 is made up of 13 amino acids. The CDR3 region has the DNA TGCGCCAGCAGCCAAGGAGTTGCCCACGAGCAGTACTTC. It translates to CASSQGVAHEQYF.

The genes are TRBV7-6 and TRBJ1-5, with TRBD1 matching 7 bases. Germline V gene data show CDR1 as SGHVS and CDR2 as FNYEAQ. This CDR3 comprises 15 residues. With 1 base clipped from V and 6 bases from J, the junction kept 6 bases outside the gene matches. The CDR3 DNA follows: TGTGCCAGCAGCTTAGGCAGGGGGGTGGTTCAGCCCCAGCATTTT. This translates into CASSLGRGVVQPQHF.

The V gene is TRBV27, the J gene TRBJ2-1; 12 bases align to TRBD2. Trimming removed 5 bases from V and 7 bases from J; junction bases left unmatched: 12. The CDR3 is made up of 17 amino acids. Germline V lookup: CDR1 MNHEY, CDR2 SMNVEV (reference sequence). CDR3 sequence (DNA): TGTGCCAGCAGTCCATCGAGACTAGCGGGAGCCGGGAATGAGCAGTTCTTC. It yields the protein CASSPSRLAGAGNEQFF.

V usage is TRBV19 and J usage is TRBJ2-3; 7 positions agree with TRBD2. Germline values: CDR1 LNHDA, CDR2 SQIVND (reference sequence). The CDR3 extends over 15 amino acids. Trimming at V came to 3 bases and at J to 5 bases, leaving 8 bases not matched to a gene. CDR3 protein: CASSIAAGVGDTQYF. DNA for the CDR3: TGTGCCAGTAGTATTGCCGCGGGGGTGGGAGATACGCAGTATTTT.

This clone appeared a single time. V and J are TRBV28 and TRBJ2-7; perhaps TRBD1 as D (5 bases). Germline-derived CDR1 and CDR2 are MDHEN and SYDVKM. This CDR3 contains 15 residues. V lost 7 bases and J lost 1, with 17 bases in between. The CDR3 bases are TGTGCCAGCACCTCGGAAATCGCAGGGTCCTACGAGCAGTACTTC. Its protein is CASTSEIAGSYEQYF.